The source of this T cell receptor (beta chain) is a study of breast tumors, draining lymph nodes, adjacent tissues. CDR1 KGHSH and CDR2 LQKENI come from the germline V gene. The CDR3 consists of 16 residues. V gave up 0 bases and J gave up 2 bases; unmatched junction bases: 7. Whole-study findings and limits: Tumor T cell lymph node origin was a supported hypothesis, not proven.

TCRdb processed the multiplex PCR reads anew with MiXCR; each CDR3 protein has one entry. The sample has 15,000 or so distinct CDR3 sequences, 45% seen once; the top ten hold about an eighth. This clonotype was counted at least ten times. The antigen is undetermined. Sequences were obtained from tumor-adjacent breast tissue. The chain employs TRBV18 and TRBJ2-7, with 7 bases matching TRBD1. This receptor was taken from a female donor with breast cancer. Some clones in this sample may be carry-over from other donors' samples. CDR3 loop: CASSPPRRQGAYEQYF. CDR3 sequence (DNA): TGTGCCAGCTCACCACCGAGGAGACAGGGAGCCTACGAGCAGTACTTC. The full variable domain, rest sourced from reference TRBV18 and TRBJ2-7, is NAGVMQNPRHLVRRRGQEARLRCSPMKGHSHVYWYRQLPEEGLKFMVYLQKENIIDESGMPKERFSAEFPKEGPSILRIQQVVRGDSAAYFCASSPPRRQGAYEQYFGPGTRLTVT.